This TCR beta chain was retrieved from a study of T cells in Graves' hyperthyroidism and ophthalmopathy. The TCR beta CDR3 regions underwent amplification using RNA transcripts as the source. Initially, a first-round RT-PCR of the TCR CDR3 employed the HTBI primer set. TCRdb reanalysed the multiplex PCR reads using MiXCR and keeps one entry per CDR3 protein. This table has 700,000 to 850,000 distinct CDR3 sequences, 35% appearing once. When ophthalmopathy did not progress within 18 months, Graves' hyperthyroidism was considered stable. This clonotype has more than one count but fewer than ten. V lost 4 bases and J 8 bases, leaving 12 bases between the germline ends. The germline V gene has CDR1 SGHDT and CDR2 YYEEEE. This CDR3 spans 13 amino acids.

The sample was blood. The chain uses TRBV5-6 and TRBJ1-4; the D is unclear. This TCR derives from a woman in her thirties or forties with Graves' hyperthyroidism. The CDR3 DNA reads TGTGCCAGCAGCCCTGTCAGAGCGGAAAAACTGTTTTTT. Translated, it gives CASSPVRAEKLFF. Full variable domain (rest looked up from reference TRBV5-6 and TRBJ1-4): DAGVTQSPTHLIKTRGQQVTLRCSPKSGHDTVSWYQQALGQGPQFIFQYYEEEERQRGNFPDRFSGHQFPNYSSELNVNALLLGDSALYLCASSPVRAEKLFFGSGTQLSVL.